This T cell receptor beta chain was identified during a study of cytomegalovirus exposure and HLA in healthy donors. The CDR3 loop spans 13 amino acids. Trimming took 4 bases from V and 10 from J; bases not matched to a gene: 7. Germline-derived CDR1 and CDR2 are PRHDT and FYEKMQ (reference sequence). Notes on this clone: No antigen is known for it.

The study ran its PCR with 60 Vbeta and 13 Jbeta primers. Assay: immunoSEQ multiplex PCR; the TCRdb copy retains only in-frame clones and omits some. Altogether about 160,000 clones are present, roughly 70% being singletons, with the ten largest covering about 2.7%. Study-level points and caveats: Most of the TCR beta V segments (in an earlier analysis) were productive either about 87% or about 30% of the time.

The chain recombines TRBV13 with TRBJ2-1, with 7 bases aligning to TRBD1. This TCR was recovered from a woman aged 45-65 years in good health and CMV-seropositive. Sequencing input: PBMCs. DNA of the CDR3: TGTGCCAGCAGCTCCGACGAGACAGGGGAGCAGTTCTTC. Encoded protein: CASSSDETGEQFF.